A single sample is the source of the 28 T cell receptor beta chains below, sequenced in a study of blood T cell repertoires in COVID-19. Libraries were prepared by immunoSEQ multiplex PCR; TCRdb keeps only in-frame clonotypes and omits some of them. The table has under 450,000 clones, around 89% seen once. The sample consisted of peripheral blood. These receptors originate from a woman aged 45-65 years with COVID-19, enrolled during active disease.

The chain uses TRBV5-4 and TRBJ2-7; possible D gene TRBD2, 6 bases. The CDR3 runs 14 residues. Germline V lookup: CDR1 SGHNT, CDR2 YYREEE (reference sequence). Trimming took 2 bases from V and 2 from J, leaving 11 bases between them. In nucleotides, the CDR3 is TGTGCCAGCAGCTTAGATAGCGGACCCTACGAGCAGTACTTC. The encoded protein is CASSLDSGPYEQYF. The whole variable domain, filled in from reference TRBV5-4 and TRBJ2-7, reads ETGVTQSPTHLIKTRGQQVTLRCSSQSGHNTVSWYQQALGQGPQFIFQYYREEENGRGNFPPRFSGLQFPNYSSELNVNALELDDSALYLCASSLDSGPYEQYFGPGTRLTVT.

The rearrangement links TRBV9 to TRBJ2-2; unclear D gene. V lost 0 bases to trimming and J lost 9 bases, with 9 bases between them. Germline V lookup: CDR1 SGDLS, CDR2 YYNGEE. The CDR3 has 13 residues. The CDR3 is CASSVGRVRELFF. The CDR3 DNA follows: TGTGCCAGCAGCGTAGGACGGGTCCGGGAGCTGTTTTTT. Supplemented by reference TRBV9 and TRBJ2-2, the full variable domain reads DSGVTQTPKHLITATGQRVTLRCSPRSGDLSVYWYQQSLDQGLQFLIQYYNGEERAKGNILERFSAQQFPDLHSELNLSSLELGDSALYFCASSVGRVRELFFGEGSRLTVL.

The chain joins TRBV4-1 to TRBJ1-1; D remains unclear. CDR1 and CDR2 from the germline V gene are MGHRA and YSYEKL. This CDR3 is 15 amino acids long. V dropped 0 bases and J dropped 1 base, with 9 bases sitting between them. The CDR3 DNA is TGCGCCAGCAGCCAAGATACGGGTTCGAACACTGAAGCTTTCTTT. Amino acids: CASSQDTGSNTEAFF.

The chain carries TRBV28 and TRBJ1-2, with 8 bases identical to TRBD1. The CDR3 has 14 amino acids. V lost 5 bases and J lost 8; bases outside the gene matches: 10. CDR1 is MDHEN and CDR2 is SYDVKM in the germline V gene. Written as DNA, the CDR3 is TGTGCCAGCAGTCCCCGGACAGGGTGGAAGGGCTACACCTTC. Encoded protein: CASSPRTGWKGYTF.

This sequence joins TRBV25-1 and TRBJ2-7, with 7 positions matching TRBD1. This CDR3 is 13 amino acids long. Germline assignment: CDR1 MGHDK and CDR2 SYGVNS. V lost 6 bases to trimming and J lost 2 bases; unmatched junction nucleotides: 4. CDR3: CASRGTGAYEQYF. The CDR3 DNA follows: TGTGCCAGCAGGGGAACAGGGGCCTACGAGCAGTACTTC.

This clone was counted a single time. This rearrangement joins TRBV9 to TRBJ2-1; TRBD2 agrees at 10 bases. CDR1 and CDR2 from the germline V gene are SGDLS and YYNGEE. The CDR3 sequence is 15 residues long. With V trimmed by 0 bases and J by 5 bases, 2 bases remained unmatched. The CDR3 sequence is CASSVVLAGHNEQFF. The CDR3 bases are TGTGCCAGCAGCGTAGTACTAGCGGGGCACAATGAGCAGTTCTTC.

In regard to this clone: The identical CDR3 is also encoded by other nucleotide sequences in the sample. This CDR3 reads CASSVAGTGNYGYTF. The CDR3 nucleotides are TGTGCCAGCAGCGTCGCCGGGACAGGGAACTATGGCTACACCTTC. The chain links TRBV9 to TRBJ1-2; 9 nucleotides line up with TRBD1. Germline V lookup: CDR1 SGDLS, CDR2 YYNGEE. J gave up 2 bases and V 2 bases, and 4 bases lay outside the gene matches. The CDR3 is 15 residues long.

The chain links TRBV10-3 to TRBJ1-5; the match to TRBD1 covers 9 bases. The germline gives CDR1 ENHRY, CDR2 SYGVKD. Germline trimming cut 2 bases from V and 6 bases from J; bases unmatched to any gene: 2. The CDR3 length is 14 residues. CDR3 in DNA: TGTGCCATCAGTGAGGGGGACAGGGCTCAGCCCCAGCATTTT. Translating gives CAISEGDRAQPQHF.

V and J are TRBV5-5 and TRBJ2-1, with D possibly TRBD2 on 6 matching bases. This CDR3 is built from 17 residues. The ends were cut back, 0 bases at V and 8 bases at J, with 21 bases in the middle. The V gene's germline CDR1 is SGHKS and CDR2 YYEKEE (reference sequence). CDR3 sequence: CASSLAPPGVSGDEQFF. The DNA for the CDR3 is TGTGCCAGCAGCTTGGCCCCACCGGGGGTTTCGGGCGATGAGCAGTTCTTC.

This chain links TRBV27 with TRBJ1-3, with TRBD1 as a possible D gene (5 bases). The CDR3 has 15 amino acids. CDR1 and CDR2 (germline): MNHEY, SMNVEV (reference sequence). The V end lost 6 bases, the J end lost 4 bases, and 16 bases lay between the germline ends. CDR3 amino acids: CASSPDTRWGNTIYF. The CDR3 DNA sequence: TGTGCCAGCAGCCCGGACACGCGTTGGGGAAACACCATATATTTT.

The rearrangement links TRBV4-2 to TRBJ2-2; D uncertain. The CDR3 covers 14 residues. V dropped 0 bases and J dropped 3 bases, with 5 bases sitting between them. The germline V gene encodes CDR1 LGHNA and CDR2 YNFKEQ. CDR3 in DNA: TGTGCCAGCAGCCAAGAGAGGTACACCGGGGAGCTGTTTTTT. It yields the protein CASSQERYTGELFF.

The chain employs TRBV5-8 and TRBJ1-3, with D possibly being TRBD1 (6 bases). The germline V and J ends were trimmed by 1 base and 0 bases, with 8 bases remaining between them. Per the germline V gene, CDR1 is SGHTS and CDR2 is YDEGEE. The CDR3 consists of 15 residues. The CDR3 sequence is CASSLKDSSGNTIYF. The CDR3 DNA follows: TGTGCCAGCAGCTTGAAGGACAGCTCTGGAAACACCATATATTTT.

The V gene is TRBV24-1, the J gene TRBJ1-2, with TRBD1 identical over 7 bases. Germline V lookup: CDR1 KGHDR, CDR2 SFDVKD. V lost 6 bases and J lost 8; bases outside the gene matches: 5. The CDR3 is made up of 12 amino acids. The CDR3, as DNA: TGTGCCACCAGTAGGGGGCCAGGGGGCTACACCTTC. Its protein product is CATSRGPGGYTF.

This chain joins TRBV4-1 and TRBJ2-7; 7 positions agree with TRBD1. The CDR3 totals 15 residues. Germline V gene sequence: CDR1 MGHRA, CDR2 YSYEKL. With V trimmed by 2 bases and J by 1 base, 5 bases remained unmatched. The CDR3 region is CASSQLPGQSYEQYF. The CDR3 DNA is TGCGCCAGCAGCCAACTACCGGGACAGTCCTACGAGCAGTACTTC.

This rearrangement joins TRBV5-6 to TRBJ1-4; D is uncertain. CDR1 and CDR2 (germline): SGHDT, YYEEEE. Trimming stripped 1 base from V and 3 bases from J, with 7 bases between. CDR3 length: 14 amino acids. CDR3 region: CASSLKRANEKLFF. Written as DNA, the CDR3 is TGTGCCAGCAGCTTGAAGAGGGCTAATGAAAAACTGTTTTTT.

This chain links TRBV6-6 with TRBJ1-2, with 7 bases identical to TRBD1. Trimming removed 3 bases from V and 8 bases from J; junction bases left unmatched: 12. The CDR3 spans 15 residues. Germline V gene data show CDR1 as MNHNY and CDR2 as SVGAGI (reference sequence). Here the CDR3 reads CASSYSNTGEGGYTF. The CDR3 DNA follows: TGTGCCAGCAGTTATTCCAATACAGGGGAAGGAGGCTACACCTTC.

The chain combines TRBV6-5 with TRBJ2-6; D remains ambiguous. The CDR3 extends over 15 amino acids. The germline V gene has CDR1 MNHEY and CDR2 SVGAGI. V dropped 2 bases and J dropped 4 bases, with 9 bases sitting between them. DNA of the CDR3: TGTGCCAGCAGTTACCGCTACCGGGGGGCCAACGTCCTGACTTTC. It encodes CASSYRYRGANVLTF.

This rearrangement joins TRBV9 to TRBJ2-2, with D possibly matching TRBD2 (7 bases). V lost 4 bases, J lost 6 bases, and 19 bases lay in between. The CDR3 totals 16 residues. Germline CDR1 SGDLS, CDR2 YYNGEE. The CDR3 spells CASSPSLRGGPGELFF. The DNA of the CDR3 is TGTGCCAGCAGCCCCTCCCTAAGGGGGGGCCCCGGGGAGCTGTTTTTT.

The gene calls are TRBV30 and TRBJ2-3; 12 nucleotides agree with TRBD1. The length of the CDR3 is 15 residues. Germline CDR1 and CDR2: GTSNPN and SVGIG (reference sequence). After removal of 4 bases from V and 6 bases from J, the junction contained 8 bases not matched to a gene. CDR3 sequence: CAWTGTGGRWDTQYF. The CDR3 DNA reads as TGTGCCTGGACTGGGACAGGGGGCCGTTGGGATACGCAGTATTTT.

The chain recombines TRBV5-4 with TRBJ2-1; 8 bases align to TRBD1. This CDR3 is built from 15 residues. In germline, CDR1 is SGHNT, CDR2 YYREEE (reference sequence). V lost 2 bases, J lost 0 bases, and 1 base stayed unmatched. The CDR3 loop reads CASSLQGVSYNEQFF. The DNA of the CDR3 is TGTGCCAGCAGCTTACAGGGGGTCTCCTACAATGAGCAGTTCTTC. Together with reference TRBV5-4 and TRBJ2-1, the CDR3 gives the full variable domain: ETGVTQSPTHLIKTRGQQVTLRCSSQSGHNTVSWYQQALGQGPQFIFQYYREEENGRGNFPPRFSGLQFPNYSSELNVNALELDDSALYLCASSLQGVSYNEQFFGPGTRLTVL.

The chain couples TRBV28 to TRBJ1-2; no definite D call. V lost 3 bases and J 2 bases, leaving 10 bases between the germline ends. CDR1 is MDHEN, CDR2 SYDVKM, per germline. There are 14 residues in the CDR3. The CDR3 DNA reads TGTGCCAGCAGTTTTTACCCAGAAAACTATGGCTACACCTTC. Protein: CASSFYPENYGYTF.

On this clone itself: Other DNA sequences from this sample encode an identical CDR3 as well. The rearrangement joins TRBV2 to TRBJ1-5; weak D call: TRBD1 (6 bases). Germline lookup yields CDR1 SNHLY and CDR2 FYNNEI. Deletions cut 6 bases from V and 1 base from J, with 13 bases between. The CDR3 runs 15 residues. CDR3 sequence reads: CASSEGGGSNQPQHF. CDR3 coding DNA: TGTGCCAGCAGCGAGGGAGGGGGAAGCAATCAGCCCCAGCATTTT. The full variable domain, with the rest looked up from reference TRBV2 and TRBJ1-5, is EPEVTQTPSHQVTQMGQEVILRCVPISNHLYFYWYRQILGQKVEFLVSFYNNEISEKSEIFDDQFSVERPDGSNFTLKIRSTKLEDSAMYFCASSEGGGSNQPQHFGDGTRLSIL.

V usage is TRBV7-9 and J usage is TRBJ1-2, with 7 bases aligning to TRBD1. V shed 5 bases and J 6 bases; nucleotides not matched to a gene: 6. CDR3 length: 13 amino acids. Germline V lookup: CDR1 SEHNR, CDR2 FQNEAQ (reference sequence). The chain's CDR3 is CASSPITGDGYTF. Here the CDR3 DNA reads TGTGCCAGCAGCCCCATTACAGGGGATGGCTACACCTTC.

This clone is a singleton in its sample. V is TRBV9 and J is TRBJ1-2, with 7 nucleotides matching TRBD1. The CDR3 runs to 13 residues. V was clipped by 0 bases and J by 6 bases; unmatched bases: 2. The germline gives CDR1 SGDLS, CDR2 YYNGEE. CDR3 region: CASSVVTGDGYTF. The CDR3 bases are TGTGCCAGCAGCGTAGTTACAGGGGATGGCTACACCTTC.

The rearrangement links TRBV3-1 (or the pseudogene TRBV3-2) to TRBJ2-2; tentatively, D is TRBD2 (6 bases). From germline, CDR1 is LGHDT and CDR2 YNNKEL (reference sequence). CDR3 size: 14 residues. V was shortened by 7 bases and J by 2 bases, with 11 bases between the two germline ends. The CDR3 reads CASTRDSNTGELFF. For the CDR3, the DNA is TGTGCCAGCACTCGGGACTCCAACACCGGGGAGCTGTTTTTT.

The gene calls are TRBV14 and TRBJ1-6, with a possible D match to TRBD1 (6 bases). Germline loops: CDR1 SGHDN, CDR2 FVKESK. The CDR3 is 15 amino acids. Trimming stripped 3 bases from V and 7 bases from J, with 13 bases between. CDR3 nucleotides: TGTGCCAGCAGCCAGAACACAGGGCTAAATTCACCCCTCCACTTT. It specifies CASSQNTGLNSPLHF. Drawing the rest from reference TRBV14 and TRBJ1-6, the complete variable domain is EAGVTQFPSHSVIEKGQTVTLRCDPISGHDNLYWYRRVMGKEIKFLLHFVKESKQDESGMPNNRFLAERTGGTYSTLKVQPAELEDSGVYFCASSQNTGLNSPLHFGNGTRLTVT.

V gene TRBV9 combines with J gene TRBJ2-1; 14 bases agree with TRBD2. This CDR3 has 17 amino acids. CDR1 is SGDLS and CDR2 is YYNGEE in the germline V gene. The ends lost 4 bases at V and 5 bases at J; junction bases unmatched: 8. DNA of the CDR3: TGTGCCAGCAGCACCCGACTAGCGGGGGGGCAGAACAATGAGCAGTTCTTC. This encodes CASSTRLAGGQNNEQFF.

The DNA for the CDR3 is TGTGCCATCAGCGGTGAATCGCCTCGTGAGCAGTTCTTC. It encodes CAISGESPREQFF. The chain recombines TRBV10-3 with TRBJ2-1, with unresolved D. The germline V gene has CDR1 ENHRY and CDR2 SYGVKD. Trimming pared 6 bases from V and 9 bases from J, leaving 15 bases between. The CDR3 sequence is 13 residues long.